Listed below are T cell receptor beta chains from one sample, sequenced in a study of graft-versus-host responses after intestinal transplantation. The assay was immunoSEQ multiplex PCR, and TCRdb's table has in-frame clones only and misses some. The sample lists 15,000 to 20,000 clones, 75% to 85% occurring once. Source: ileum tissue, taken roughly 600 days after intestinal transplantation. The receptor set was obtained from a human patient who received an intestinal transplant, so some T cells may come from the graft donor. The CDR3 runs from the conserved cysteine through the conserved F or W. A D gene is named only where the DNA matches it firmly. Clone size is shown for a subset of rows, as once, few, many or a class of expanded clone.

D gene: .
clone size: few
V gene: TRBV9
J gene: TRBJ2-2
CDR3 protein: CASSVTRMPTGELFF
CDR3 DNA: TGTGCCAGCAGCGTAACTAGGATGCCTACCGGGGAGCTGTTTTTT

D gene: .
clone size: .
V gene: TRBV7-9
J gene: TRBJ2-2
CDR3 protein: CASSSRGGGDGELFF
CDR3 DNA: TGTGCCAGCAGCTCCAGGGGTGGAGGGGACGGGGAGCTGTTTTTT

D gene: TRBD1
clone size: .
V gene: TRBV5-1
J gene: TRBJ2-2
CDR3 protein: CASSLRDSGNTGELFF
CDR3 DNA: TGCGCCAGCAGCTTAAGGGACAGCGGGAACACCGGGGAGCTGTTTTTT

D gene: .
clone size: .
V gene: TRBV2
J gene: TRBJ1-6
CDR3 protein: CASSYGTENSPLHF
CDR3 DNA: TGTGCCAGCAGTTACGGGACGGAAAATTCACCCCTCCACTTT

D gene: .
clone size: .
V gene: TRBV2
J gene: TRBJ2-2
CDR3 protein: CASRGGGITGELFF
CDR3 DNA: TGTGCCAGCAGAGGTGGAGGGATCACCGGGGAGCTGTTTTTT

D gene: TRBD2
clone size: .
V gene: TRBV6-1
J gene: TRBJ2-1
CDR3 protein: CASSEPGLAGWYEQFF
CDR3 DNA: TGTGCCAGCAGTGAACCGGGACTAGCGGGGTGGTATGAGCAGTTCTTC

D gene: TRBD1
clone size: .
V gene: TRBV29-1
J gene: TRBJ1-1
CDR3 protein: CSVGPGQVVLRNTEAFF
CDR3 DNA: TGCAGCGTTGGCCCGGGACAGGTTGTATTACGGAACACTGAAGCTTTCTTT

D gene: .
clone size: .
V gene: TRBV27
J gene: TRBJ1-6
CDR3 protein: CASSPGSSNSPLHF
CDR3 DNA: TGTGCCAGCAGTCCCGGAAGCAGTAATTCACCCCTCCACTTT

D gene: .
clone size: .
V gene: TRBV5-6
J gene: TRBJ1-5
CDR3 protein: CASSFGHQPQHF
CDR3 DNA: TGTGCCAGCAGCTTCGGTCATCAGCCCCAGCATTTT

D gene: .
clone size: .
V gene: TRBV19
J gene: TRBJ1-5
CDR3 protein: CASRDGAWPQHF
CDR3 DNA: TGTGCCAGTAGGGACGGCGCGTGGCCCCAGCATTTT

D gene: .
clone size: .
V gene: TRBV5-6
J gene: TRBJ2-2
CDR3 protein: CASSFNRGELFF
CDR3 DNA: TGTGCCAGCAGCTTTAACAGGGGGGAGCTGTTTTTT

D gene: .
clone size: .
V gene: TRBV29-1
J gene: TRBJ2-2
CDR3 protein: CSVVSTNTGELFF
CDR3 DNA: TGCAGCGTTGTTTCCACGAACACCGGGGAGCTGTTTTTT

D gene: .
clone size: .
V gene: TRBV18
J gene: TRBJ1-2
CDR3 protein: CASSPPTGLNYGYTF
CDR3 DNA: TGTGCCAGCTCACCACCGACGGGACTTAACTATGGCTACACCTTC